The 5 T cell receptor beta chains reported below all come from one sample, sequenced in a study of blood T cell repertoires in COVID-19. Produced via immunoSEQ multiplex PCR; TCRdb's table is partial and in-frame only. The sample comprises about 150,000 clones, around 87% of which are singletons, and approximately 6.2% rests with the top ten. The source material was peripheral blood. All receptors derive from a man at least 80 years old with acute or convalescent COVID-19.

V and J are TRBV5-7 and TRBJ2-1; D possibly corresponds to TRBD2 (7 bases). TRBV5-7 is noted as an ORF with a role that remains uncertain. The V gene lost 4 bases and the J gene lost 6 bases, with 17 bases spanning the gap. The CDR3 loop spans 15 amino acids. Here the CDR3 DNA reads TGTGCCAGCAGCCCCGGTGGGGGGGCGGGCAATGAGCAGTTCTTC. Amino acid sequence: CASSPGGGAGNEQFF.

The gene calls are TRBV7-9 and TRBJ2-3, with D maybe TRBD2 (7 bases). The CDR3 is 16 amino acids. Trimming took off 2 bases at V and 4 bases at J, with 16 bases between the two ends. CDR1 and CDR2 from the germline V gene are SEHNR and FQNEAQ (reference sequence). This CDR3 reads CASSLRLGGGADTQYF. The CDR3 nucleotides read TGTGCCAGCAGCTTACGACTAGGGGGAGGGGCAGATACGCAGTATTTT.

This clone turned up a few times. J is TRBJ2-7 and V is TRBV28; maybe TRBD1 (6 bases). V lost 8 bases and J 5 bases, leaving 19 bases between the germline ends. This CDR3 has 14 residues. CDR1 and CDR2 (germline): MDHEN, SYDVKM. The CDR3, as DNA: TGTGCCAGCCAGGTAGGGGGAGCAACCCACGAGCAGTACTTC. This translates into CASQVGGATHEQYF.

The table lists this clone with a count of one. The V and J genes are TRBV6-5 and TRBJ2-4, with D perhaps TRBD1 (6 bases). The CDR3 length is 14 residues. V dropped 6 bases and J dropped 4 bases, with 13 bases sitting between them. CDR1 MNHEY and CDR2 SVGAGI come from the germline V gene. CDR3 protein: CASSQQGKKNIQYF. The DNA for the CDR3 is TGTGCCAGCAGCCAACAGGGAAAAAAAAACATTCAGTACTTC.

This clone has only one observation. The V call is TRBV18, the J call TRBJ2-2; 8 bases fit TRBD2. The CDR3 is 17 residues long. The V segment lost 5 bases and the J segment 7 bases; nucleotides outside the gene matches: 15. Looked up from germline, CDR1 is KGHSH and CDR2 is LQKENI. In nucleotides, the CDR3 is TGTGCCAGCTCATTGTATACCCAAGCGGGAGCCAGCGGGGAGCTGTTTTTT. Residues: CASSLYTQAGASGELFF.